The entry below describes one T cell receptor beta chain. Unique molecular identifiers were used to barcode this TCRbeta library. TCRdb re-called the PCR reads with MiXCR, one entry per CDR3 protein. The data hold fewer than 700,000 distinct CDR3 sequences, with around 13% observed a single time. These data are taken from a study of T-cell reconstitution after alpha-beta-depleted transplantation in children. Trimming removed 4 bases from V and 2 bases from J; junction bases left unmatched: 13. The CDR3 is 18 amino acids. Germline lookup yields CDR1 MGHRA and CDR2 YSYEKL. The chain is built from TRBV4-1 and TRBJ2-5; 10 positions match TRBD2. Specimen: PBMCs, mostly from graft donor cells, collected 360 days after TCRalphabeta/CD19-depleted stem cell transplant. This receptor was taken from a male patient younger than 18 who had a stem cell transplant for acute myeloid leukemia, so the T cells may come from the graft donor. The CDR3 bases are TGCGCCAGCAGCCTCCCCCACGCTAGCGGGAGCCTACAAGAGACCCAGTACTTC. Its translation: CASSLPHASGSLQETQYF.